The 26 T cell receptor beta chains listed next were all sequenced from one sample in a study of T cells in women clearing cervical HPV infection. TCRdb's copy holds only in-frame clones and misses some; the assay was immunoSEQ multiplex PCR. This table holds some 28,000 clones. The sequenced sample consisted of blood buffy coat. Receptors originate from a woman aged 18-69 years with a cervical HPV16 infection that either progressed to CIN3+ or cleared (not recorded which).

CDR3 sequence reads: CASSLVASGLDTQYF. The CDR3 DNA, read in part, is TGCGCCAGCAGCTTGGTAGCTAGCGGGTTGGATACG. The chain uses TRBV5-1 and TRBJ2-3; TRBD2 aligns across 8 bases. The CDR3 extends 3 residues past the end of the read, so its final part is completed from the germline J gene. With V trimmed by 0 bases and J by 6 bases, 6 bases remained unmatched. This CDR3 has 15 amino acids. The germline gives CDR1 SGHRS, CDR2 YFSETQ.

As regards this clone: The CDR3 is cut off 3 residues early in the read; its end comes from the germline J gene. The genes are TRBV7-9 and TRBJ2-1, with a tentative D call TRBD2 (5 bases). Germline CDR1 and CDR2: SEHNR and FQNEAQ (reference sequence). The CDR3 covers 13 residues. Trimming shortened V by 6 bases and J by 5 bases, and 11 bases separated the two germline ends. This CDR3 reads CASRTGKNNEQFF. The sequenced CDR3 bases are TGTGCCAGCAGGACGGGGAAAAACAATGAG. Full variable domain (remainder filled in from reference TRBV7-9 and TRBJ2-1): DTGVSQNPRHKITKRGQNVTFRCDPISEHNRLYWYRQTLGQGPEFLTYFQNEAQLEKSRLLSDRFSAERPKGSFSTLEIQRTEQGDSAMYLCASRTGKNNEQFFGPGTRLTVL.

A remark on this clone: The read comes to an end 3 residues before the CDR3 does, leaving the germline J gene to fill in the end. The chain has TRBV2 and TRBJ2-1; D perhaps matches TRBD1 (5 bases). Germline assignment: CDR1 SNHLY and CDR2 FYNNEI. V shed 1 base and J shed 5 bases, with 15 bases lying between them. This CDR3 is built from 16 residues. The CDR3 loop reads CASSEVSGSPHNEQFF. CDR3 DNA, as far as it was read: TGTGCCAGCAGTGAAGTATCAGGGTCCCCCCACAATGAG.

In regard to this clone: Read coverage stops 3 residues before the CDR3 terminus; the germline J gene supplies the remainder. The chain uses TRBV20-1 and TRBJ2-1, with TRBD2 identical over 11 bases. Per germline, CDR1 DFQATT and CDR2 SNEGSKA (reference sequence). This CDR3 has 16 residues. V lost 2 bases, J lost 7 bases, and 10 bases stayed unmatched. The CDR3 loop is CSARFPSGRTGNEQFF. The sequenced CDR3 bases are TGCAGTGCTAGATTTCCTAGCGGGAGGACGGGTAATGAG.

The sequenced CDR3 bases are TGCAGTGCTATCGACCCGCAGACAGACTATGGC. Its protein is CSAIDPQTDYG. The whole CDR3 reads CSAIDPQTDYGYTF. This chain links TRBV20-1 with TRBJ1-2; D might be TRBD1 (5 bases). Read data end 3 residues before the CDR3 end; the end is taken from the germline J gene. Germline V lookup: CDR1 DFQATT, CDR2 SNEGSKA (reference sequence). Trimming shortened V by 4 bases and J by 3 bases, and 15 bases separated the two germline ends. This CDR3 contains 14 residues.

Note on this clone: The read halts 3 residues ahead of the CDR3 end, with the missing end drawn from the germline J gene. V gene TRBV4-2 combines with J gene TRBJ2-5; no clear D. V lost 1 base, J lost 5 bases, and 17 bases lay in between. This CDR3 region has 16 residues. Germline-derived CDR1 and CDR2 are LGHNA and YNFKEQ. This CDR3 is CASSQVRGGGVETQYF. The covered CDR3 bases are TGTGCCAGCAGCCAAGTCCGAGGTGGTGGTGTGGAGACC.

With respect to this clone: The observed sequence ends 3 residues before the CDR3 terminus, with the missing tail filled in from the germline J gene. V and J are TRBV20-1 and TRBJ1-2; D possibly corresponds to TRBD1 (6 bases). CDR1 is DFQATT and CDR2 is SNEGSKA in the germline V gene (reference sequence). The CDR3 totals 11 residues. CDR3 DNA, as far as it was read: TGCAGTGCTACTTACTTAGGGACA. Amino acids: CSATYLGT. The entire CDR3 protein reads CSATYLGTYTF.

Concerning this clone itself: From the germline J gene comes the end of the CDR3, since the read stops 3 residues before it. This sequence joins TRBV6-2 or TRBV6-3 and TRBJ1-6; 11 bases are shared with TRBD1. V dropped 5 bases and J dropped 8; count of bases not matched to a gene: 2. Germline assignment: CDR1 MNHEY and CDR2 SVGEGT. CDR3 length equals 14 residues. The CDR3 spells CASSGTGGDSPLHF. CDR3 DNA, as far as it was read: TGTGCCAGCAGTGGGACAGGGGGGGATTCACCC.

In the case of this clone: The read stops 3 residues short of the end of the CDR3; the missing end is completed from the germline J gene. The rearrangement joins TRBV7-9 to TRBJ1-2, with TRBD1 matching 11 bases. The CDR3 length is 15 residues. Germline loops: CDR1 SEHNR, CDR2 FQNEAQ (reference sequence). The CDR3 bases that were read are TGTGCCAGCAGCTTAGGGGGGACAGGGGGATTCGGC. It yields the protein CASSLGGTGGFG. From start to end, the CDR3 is CASSLGGTGGFGYTF.

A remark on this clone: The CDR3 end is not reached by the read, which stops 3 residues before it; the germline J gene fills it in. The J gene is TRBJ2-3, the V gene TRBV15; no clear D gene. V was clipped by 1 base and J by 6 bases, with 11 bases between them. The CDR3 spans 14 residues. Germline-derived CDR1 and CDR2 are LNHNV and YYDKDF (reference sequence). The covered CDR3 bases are TGTGCCACCAGCAGAGTTATAGCTGACGATACG. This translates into CATSRVIADDT. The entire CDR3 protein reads CATSRVIADDTQYF.

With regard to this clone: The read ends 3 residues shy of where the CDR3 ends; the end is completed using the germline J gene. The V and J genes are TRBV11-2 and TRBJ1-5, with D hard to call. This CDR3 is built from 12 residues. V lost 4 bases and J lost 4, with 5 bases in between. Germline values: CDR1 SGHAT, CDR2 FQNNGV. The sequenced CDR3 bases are TGTGCCAGCAGCTACTCAAATCAGCCC. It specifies CASSYSNQP. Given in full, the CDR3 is CASSYSNQPQHF.

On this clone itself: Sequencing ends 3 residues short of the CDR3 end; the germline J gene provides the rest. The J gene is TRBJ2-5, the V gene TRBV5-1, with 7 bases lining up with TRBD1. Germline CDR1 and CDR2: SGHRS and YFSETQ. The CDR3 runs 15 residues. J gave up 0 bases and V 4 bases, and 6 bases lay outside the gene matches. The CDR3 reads CASSTPQGYQETQYF. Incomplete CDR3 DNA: TGCGCCAGCAGCACACCACAGGGGTACCAAGAGACC.

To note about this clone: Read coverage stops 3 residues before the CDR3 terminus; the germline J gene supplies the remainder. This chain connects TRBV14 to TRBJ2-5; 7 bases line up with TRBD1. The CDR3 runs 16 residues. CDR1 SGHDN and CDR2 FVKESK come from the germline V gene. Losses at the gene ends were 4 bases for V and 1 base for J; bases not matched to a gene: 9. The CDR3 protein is CASSRYRDRIQETQYF. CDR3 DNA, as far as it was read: TGTGCCAGCAGCCGATACCGGGACAGAATCCAAGAGACC.

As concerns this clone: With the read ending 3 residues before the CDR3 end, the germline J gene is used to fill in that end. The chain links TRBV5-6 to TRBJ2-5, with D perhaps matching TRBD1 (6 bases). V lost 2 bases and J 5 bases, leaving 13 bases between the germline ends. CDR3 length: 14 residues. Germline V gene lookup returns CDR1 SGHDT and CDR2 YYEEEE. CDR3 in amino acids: CASSFRTALETQYF. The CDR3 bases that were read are TGTGCCAGCAGCTTTCGGACAGCGCTGGAGACC.

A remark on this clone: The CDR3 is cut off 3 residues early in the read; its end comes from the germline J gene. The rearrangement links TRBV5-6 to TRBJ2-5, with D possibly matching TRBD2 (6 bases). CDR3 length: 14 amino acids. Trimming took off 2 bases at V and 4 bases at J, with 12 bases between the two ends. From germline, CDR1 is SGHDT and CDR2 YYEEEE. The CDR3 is CASSFGGRSETQYF. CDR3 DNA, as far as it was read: TGTGCCAGCAGCTTCGGGGGTCGGTCAGAGACC. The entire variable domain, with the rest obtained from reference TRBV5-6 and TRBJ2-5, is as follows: DAGVTQSPTHLIKTRGQQVTLRCSPKSGHDTVSWYQQALGQGPQFIFQYYEEEERQRGNFPDRFSGHQFPNYSSELNVNALLLGDSALYLCASSFGGRSETQYFGPGTRLLVL.

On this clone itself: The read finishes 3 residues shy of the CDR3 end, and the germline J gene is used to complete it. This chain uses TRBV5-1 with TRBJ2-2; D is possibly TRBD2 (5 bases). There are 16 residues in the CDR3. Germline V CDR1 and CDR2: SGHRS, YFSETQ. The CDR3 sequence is CASSPSRAGNLEKLFF. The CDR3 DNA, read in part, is TGCGCCAGCAGCCCTAGCCGGGCAGGAAACTTAGAAAAG.

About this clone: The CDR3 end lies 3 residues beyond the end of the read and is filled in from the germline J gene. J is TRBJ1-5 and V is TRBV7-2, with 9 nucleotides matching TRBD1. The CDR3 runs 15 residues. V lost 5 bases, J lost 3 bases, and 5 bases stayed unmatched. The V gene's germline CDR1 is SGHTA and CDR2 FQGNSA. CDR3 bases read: TGTGCCAGCAGCCGGGGACAGGGATTCAATCAGCCC. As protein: CASSRGQGFNQP. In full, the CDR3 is CASSRGQGFNQPQHF.

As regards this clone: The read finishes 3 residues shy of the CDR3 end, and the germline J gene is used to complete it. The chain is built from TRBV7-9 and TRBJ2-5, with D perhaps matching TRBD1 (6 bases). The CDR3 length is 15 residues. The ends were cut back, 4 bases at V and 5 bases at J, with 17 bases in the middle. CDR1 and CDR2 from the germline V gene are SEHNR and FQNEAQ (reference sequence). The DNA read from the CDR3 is TGTGCCAGCAGCTCCCCCGCTAGGGGGTTGGAGACC. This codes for CASSSPARGLET. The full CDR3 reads CASSSPARGLETQYF.

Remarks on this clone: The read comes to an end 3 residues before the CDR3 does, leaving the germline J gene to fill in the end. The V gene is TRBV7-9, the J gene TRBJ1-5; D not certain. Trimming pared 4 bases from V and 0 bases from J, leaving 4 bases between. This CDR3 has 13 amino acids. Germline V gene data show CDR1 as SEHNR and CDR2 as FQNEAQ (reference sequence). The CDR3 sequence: CASSSYSNQPQHF. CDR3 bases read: TGTGCCAGCAGCTCTTATAGCAATCAGCCC.

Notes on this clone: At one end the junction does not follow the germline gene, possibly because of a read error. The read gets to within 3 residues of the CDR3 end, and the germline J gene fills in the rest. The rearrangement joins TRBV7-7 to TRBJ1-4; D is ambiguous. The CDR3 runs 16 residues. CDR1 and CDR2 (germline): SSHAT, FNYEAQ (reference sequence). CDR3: CASSLGGSGLGEKLFF. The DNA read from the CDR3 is TGTGCTAGCAGCTTAGGCGGGAGCGGATTGGGTGAAAAA.

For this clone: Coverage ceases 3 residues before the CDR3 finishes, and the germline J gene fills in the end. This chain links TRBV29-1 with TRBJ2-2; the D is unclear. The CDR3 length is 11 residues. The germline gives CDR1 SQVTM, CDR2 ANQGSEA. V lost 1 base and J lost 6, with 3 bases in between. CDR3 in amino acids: CSVEGPGELFF. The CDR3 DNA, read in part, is TGCAGCGTTGAAGGGCCCGGGGAG.

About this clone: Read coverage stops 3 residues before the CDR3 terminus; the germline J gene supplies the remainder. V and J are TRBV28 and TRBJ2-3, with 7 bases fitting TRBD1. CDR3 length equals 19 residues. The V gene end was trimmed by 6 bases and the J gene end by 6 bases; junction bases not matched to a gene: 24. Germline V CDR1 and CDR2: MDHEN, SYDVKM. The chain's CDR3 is CASSPPPTDRAPAEDTQYF. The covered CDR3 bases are TGTGCCAGCAGCCCTCCTCCTACCGACAGGGCGCCCGCCGAGGATACG. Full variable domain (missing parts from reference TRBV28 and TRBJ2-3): DVKVTQSSRYLVKRTGEKVFLECVQDMDHENMFWYRQDPGLGLRLIYFSYDVKMKEKGDIPEGYSVSREKKERFSLILESASTNQTSMYLCASSPPPTDRAPAEDTQYFGPGTRLTVL.

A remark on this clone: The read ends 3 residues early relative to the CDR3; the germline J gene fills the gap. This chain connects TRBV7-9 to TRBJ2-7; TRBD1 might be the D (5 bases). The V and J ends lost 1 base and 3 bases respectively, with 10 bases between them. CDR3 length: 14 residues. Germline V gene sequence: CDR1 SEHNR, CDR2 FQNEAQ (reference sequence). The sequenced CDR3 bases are TGTGCCAGCAGCTTAGGACAGTCCAACTACGAG. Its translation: CASSLGQSNYE. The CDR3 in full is CASSLGQSNYEQYF.

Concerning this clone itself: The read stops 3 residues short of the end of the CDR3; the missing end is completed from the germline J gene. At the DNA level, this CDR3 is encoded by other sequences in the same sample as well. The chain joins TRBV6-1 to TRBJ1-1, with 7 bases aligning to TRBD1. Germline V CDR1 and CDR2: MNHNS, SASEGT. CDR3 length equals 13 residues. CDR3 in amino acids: CASSERQGHEAFF. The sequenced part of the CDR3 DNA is TGTGCCAGCAGTGAGAGACAGGGCCACGAG.

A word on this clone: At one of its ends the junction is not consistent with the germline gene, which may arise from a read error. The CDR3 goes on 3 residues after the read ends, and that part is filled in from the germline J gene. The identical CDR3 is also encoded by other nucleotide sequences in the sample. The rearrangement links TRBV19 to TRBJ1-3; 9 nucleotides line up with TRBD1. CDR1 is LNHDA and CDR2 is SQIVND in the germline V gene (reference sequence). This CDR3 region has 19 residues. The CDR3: CASSRKALSDRGAGNTIYF. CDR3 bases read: TGTGCCAGTAGTCGCAAAGCGTTGTCGGACAGGGGCGCAGGAAACACA.

The CDR3 DNA, read in part, is TGTGCCAGCAGCGGGGCTCAGGGGATAACCGGGGAG. Amino acid sequence: CASSGAQGITGE. The full CDR3 protein is CASSGAQGITGELFF. The chain carries TRBV7-2 and TRBJ2-2, with D possibly being TRBD1 (6 bases). The read stops 3 residues short of the end of the CDR3; the missing end is completed from the germline J gene. CDR3 size: 15 residues. V was cut by 5 bases and J by 5 bases, with 15 bases left in between. Per germline, CDR1 SGHTA and CDR2 FQGNSA.